These 2 T cell receptor beta chains were sequenced from one sample in a study of blood T cells in healthy people across ages. The second PCR ran roughly 6 to 11 cycles with a sample-barcoded 5' primer and J-beta primers. Each CDR3 protein gets one entry after TCRdb re-called the 5' RACE reads with MiXCR. The sample includes over 1.5 million distinct CDR3 sequences, around half seen only once; the top ten take over 2%. Sequenced material: blood. Every receptor here comes from a woman in her thirties or forties in good health.

The rearrangement links TRBV14 to TRBJ2-5; D ambiguous. The J call could be wrong; TRBJ2-7 is a better fit for the DNA end. Germline CDR1 and CDR2: SGHDN and FVKESK. The length of the CDR3 is 13 residues. Here the CDR3 DNA reads TGTGCCAGCAGCCACTCGCTGTTTTACGAGCAGTACTTC. Translated, it gives CASSHSLFYEQYF.

CDR3 protein: CSEVDSQGVYNEQFF. The CDR3 DNA is TGCAGTGAGGTGGATTCGCAGGGGGTCTACAATGAGCAGTTCTTC. The chain combines TRBV20-1 with TRBJ2-1; 7 nucleotides line up with TRBD1. J gave up 3 bases and V 7 bases, and 12 bases lay outside the gene matches. The germline V gene has CDR1 DFQATT and CDR2 SNEGSKA (reference sequence). CDR3 length equals 15 residues.